A single sample gave rise to the 8 T cell receptor beta chains below, sequenced in a study of CD8 T cells in Susac syndrome. After extraction with the RNeasy kit, about 0.45 to 1 ug of the RNA was reverse transcribed using random hexamers. TCRdb itself ran the immunoSEQ multiplex PCR reads through MiXCR, one entry per CDR3 protein. The sample lists around 130,000 distinct CDR3 sequences; 94% were seen once. The sample was CD4+ T cells from PBMCs. The receptors stem from a human donor with multiple sclerosis.

This chain links TRBV5-1 with TRBJ2-5, with D unclear. The length of the CDR3 is 15 residues. The V and J ends lost 0 bases and 3 bases respectively, with 12 bases between them. Germline lookup yields CDR1 SGHRS and CDR2 YFSETQ. CDR3 nucleotide sequence: TGCGCCAGCAGCTTGGCCGGCAGGTGGGAAGAGACCCAGTACTTC. This sequence encodes CASSLAGRWEETQYF.

The chain combines TRBV7-9 with TRBJ2-7, with D possibly matching TRBD2 (6 bases). Germline V lookup: CDR1 SEHNR, CDR2 FQNEAQ (reference sequence). V was trimmed by 1 base and J by 3 bases, leaving 13 bases between them. The CDR3 length is 15 residues. CDR3 loop: CASSLEEGWFYEQYF. The CDR3 DNA follows: TGTGCCAGCAGCTTAGAGGAGGGGTGGTTCTACGAGCAGTACTTC. Together with reference TRBV7-9 and TRBJ2-7, the CDR3 gives the full variable domain: DTGVSQNPRHKITKRGQNVTFRCDPISEHNRLYWYRQTLGQGPEFLTYFQNEAQLEKSRLLSDRFSAERPKGSFSTLEIQRTEQGDSAMYLCASSLEEGWFYEQYFGPGTRLTVT.

The chain is built from TRBV5-4 and TRBJ2-2; 7 nucleotides match TRBD1. V was clipped by 3 bases and J by 5 bases; unmatched bases: 10. This CDR3 is 16 amino acids long. Germline CDR1 SGHNT, CDR2 YYREEE (reference sequence). The CDR3 here is CASSYQGVRRTGELFF. CDR3 nucleotides: TGTGCCAGCAGCTACCAGGGGGTGAGGAGGACCGGGGAGCTGTTTTTT.

The genes are TRBV29-1 and TRBJ1-4, with 8 positions matching TRBD1. Germline V gene data show CDR1 as SQVTM and CDR2 as ANQGSEA. Trimming took 7 bases from V and 8 from J; bases not matched to a gene: 9. This CDR3 contains 13 residues. The CDR3 coding sequence is TGCAGCGCCAGGGGGCTCGGACGGGAAAAACTGTTTTTT. Its translation: CSARGLGREKLFF.

The chain has TRBV7-9 and TRBJ1-5; D uncertain. Germline assignment: CDR1 SEHNR and CDR2 FQNEAQ (reference sequence). The V end was cut by 7 bases, the J end by 4 bases, with 11 bases between. The CDR3 totals 13 residues. CDR3 loop: CASTYLGNQPQHF. The CDR3 DNA sequence: TGTGCCAGCACCTACCTCGGGAATCAGCCCCAGCATTTT.

CDR3 residues: CASSLWAMNTEAFF. Here the CDR3 DNA reads TGCGCCAGCAGCTTGTGGGCCATGAACACTGAAGCTTTCTTT. The genes are TRBV5-1 and TRBJ1-1; D uncertain. V lost 1 base and J lost 0, with 7 bases in between. Germline loops: CDR1 SGHRS, CDR2 YFSETQ. The CDR3 spans 14 residues.

The chain uses TRBV12-3 or TRBV12-4 and TRBJ1-5; D possibly corresponds to TRBD1 (5 bases). This CDR3 has 14 amino acids. Trimming pared 7 bases from V and 7 bases from J, leaving 17 bases between. The CDR3 spells CASNTGTTVQPQHF. CDR3 DNA: TGTGCCAGCAACACCGGGACCACGGTCCAGCCCCAGCATTTT.

This chain joins TRBV4-2 and TRBJ2-1, with a weak D call TRBD1 (6 bases). The germline gives CDR1 LGHNA, CDR2 YNFKEQ. The CDR3 length is 16 residues. V was cut by 1 base and J by 0 bases, with 10 bases left in between. The CDR3 DNA reads as TGTGCCAGCAGCCAAGGGACAGTCAGCTCCTACAATGAGCAGTTCTTC. It specifies CASSQGTVSSYNEQFF.